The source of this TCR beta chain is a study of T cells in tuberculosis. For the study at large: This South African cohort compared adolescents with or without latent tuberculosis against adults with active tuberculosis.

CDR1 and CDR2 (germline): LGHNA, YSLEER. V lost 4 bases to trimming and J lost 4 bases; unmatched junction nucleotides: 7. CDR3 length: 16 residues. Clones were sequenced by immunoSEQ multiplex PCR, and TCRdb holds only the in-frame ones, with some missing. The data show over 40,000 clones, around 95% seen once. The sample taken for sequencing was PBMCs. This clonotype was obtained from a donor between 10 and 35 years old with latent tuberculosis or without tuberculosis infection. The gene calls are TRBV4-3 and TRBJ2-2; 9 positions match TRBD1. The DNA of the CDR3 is TGCGCCAGCAGCCTCGACAGGGGGTCGGGCACCGGGGAGCTGTTTTTT. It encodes CASSLDRGSGTGELFF.